The 29 T cell receptor beta chains reported below all come from one sample, sequenced in a study of Graves' ophthalmopathy and Graves' hyperthyroidism. The authors amplified TCR beta CDR3 regions from RNA transcripts. First-round RT-PCR used HTBI primers; second-round multiplex PCR followed. MiXCR, run by TCRdb on the multiplex PCR reads, gives a single entry per CDR3 protein. The top ten clones hold roughly 45% of a sample with 200,000 to 250,000 distinct CDR3 sequences, about 22% of them seen once. Sequencing used peripheral blood. The receptors shown here come from a woman aged 45-65 years with Graves' ophthalmopathy.

This clonotype was detected ten times or more. The chain uses TRBV14 and TRBJ1-2, with D possibly TRBD1 on 5 matching bases. V lost 0 bases to trimming and J lost 8 bases, with 16 bases between them. The germline gives CDR1 SGHDN, CDR2 FVKESK. This CDR3 is 15 amino acids long. DNA of the CDR3: TGTGCCAGCAGCCAAGATCGAGGGGACCCTCGGGGCTACACCTTC. Its protein product is CASSQDRGDPRGYTF.

This clonotype was seen only a few times. This sequence joins TRBV29-1 and TRBJ1-1; D call uncertain. CDR3 length equals 14 residues. Trimming took 0 bases from V and 7 from J, leaving 15 bases between them. Germline-derived CDR1 and CDR2 are SQVTM and ANQGSEA. In DNA form, the CDR3 reads TGCAGCGTTGAAGATCCGACTGGGAGGGATGAAGCTTTCTTT. Its translation: CSVEDPTGRDEAFF.

This clonotype has a count of ten or more. The chain recombines TRBV12-3 or TRBV12-4 with TRBJ1-2, with TRBD1 matching 7 bases. The CDR3 length is 11 residues. V dropped 3 bases and J dropped 10; count of bases not matched to a gene: 2. This CDR3 is CASSLGQLYTF. The CDR3 region has the DNA TGTGCCAGCAGTTTGGGACAGCTCTACACCTTC.

This clonotype was seen at least ten times. The CDR3 here is CASRQQGLAGAEQYF. As DNA, the CDR3 is TGCGCCAGCAGACAGCAGGGACTAGCGGGAGCCGAGCAGTACTTC. The V and J genes are TRBV5-1 and TRBJ2-7; 14 bases agree with TRBD2. This CDR3 has 15 residues. With 5 bases clipped from V and 6 bases from J, the junction kept 7 bases outside the gene matches. Germline V CDR1 and CDR2: SGHRS, YFSETQ.

This clonotype came up many times. The chain couples TRBV7-6 to TRBJ2-5, with D unclear. Germline assignment: CDR1 SGHVS and CDR2 FNYEAQ. V shed 5 bases and J shed 4 bases, with 14 bases lying between them. The CDR3 is made up of 14 amino acids. The CDR3 DNA reads as TGTGCCAGCAGCCAATCGGTCGAAGGAGAGACCCAGTACTTC. Translation: CASSQSVEGETQYF.

This clonotype was seen repeatedly, ten times or more. The chain links TRBV6-5 to TRBJ1-2; possible D gene TRBD1, 6 bases. CDR1 and CDR2 from the germline V gene are MNHEY and SVGAGI. The germline V and J ends were trimmed by 5 bases and 4 bases, with 11 bases remaining between them. The CDR3 covers 13 residues. CDR3 residues: CASSLDRTYGYTF. Written as DNA, the CDR3 is TGTGCCAGCAGTCTCGACAGGACCTATGGCTACACCTTC.

The sample holds many counts of this clonotype. As DNA, the CDR3 is TGTGCCAGCAGTGAACCGAGCTTAGCCTACGAGCAGTACTTC. Translating it yields CASSEPSLAYEQYF. This rearrangement joins TRBV6-1 to TRBJ2-7; D not certain. The V gene's germline CDR1 is MNHNS and CDR2 SASEGT. The V end was cut by 2 bases, the J end by 2 bases, with 10 bases between. CDR3 length equals 14 residues.

About this clonotype: This may be a read error, as it is one base from a much larger clone. The chain joins TRBV20-1 to TRBJ2-3, with 10 bases identical to TRBD2. Per germline, CDR1 DFQATT and CDR2 SNEGSKA (reference sequence). The CDR3 is 15 amino acids. CDR3 nucleotide sequence: TGCAGTGCTCCCCGGGGGAGTAGCGGGGGGCTTACGCACTATTTT. This encodes CSAPRGSSGGLTHYF.

The chain joins TRBV28 to TRBJ2-5, with a weak D call TRBD2 (5 bases). CDR1 and CDR2 (germline): MDHEN, SYDVKM. The V gene lost 7 bases and the J gene lost 2 bases, with 17 bases spanning the gap. The CDR3 is made up of 15 amino acids. CDR3 in amino acids: CASTNARTPQETQYF. The CDR3 DNA reads TGTGCCAGCACCAACGCCCGGACTCCGCAAGAGACCCAGTACTTC.

A remark on this clonotype: Possible read error: a much larger clone is one base away. The chain has TRBV9 and TRBJ2-7; 9 nucleotides line up with TRBD2. V lost 6 bases, J lost 2 bases, and 9 bases stayed unmatched. Germline V gene lookup returns CDR1 SGDLS and CDR2 YYNGEE. The CDR3 loop spans 15 amino acids. Here the CDR3 reads CASTPLAGKTYEQYF. Here the CDR3 DNA reads TGTGCCAGCACCCCCCTAGCGGGAAAAACCTACGAGCAGTACTTC.

This clonotype was counted ten times or more. The chain uses TRBV28 and TRBJ2-5; 13 nucleotides match TRBD2. Germline loops: CDR1 MDHEN, CDR2 SYDVKM. This CDR3 region has 16 residues. J was trimmed by 2 bases and V by 5 bases; bases with no gene match: 5. The CDR3 region has the DNA TGTGCCAGCAGTGGACTAGCGGGAGTCAGACAAGAGACCCAGTACTTC. Translating gives CASSGLAGVRQETQYF.

This clonotype was found many times. The chain recombines TRBV5-4 with TRBJ2-1; D is perhaps TRBD2 (5 bases). Germline V gene lookup returns CDR1 SGHNT and CDR2 YYREEE (reference sequence). V lost 4 bases and J 8 bases, leaving 19 bases between the germline ends. The CDR3 sequence is 15 residues long. CDR3 protein: CASSREGFTRDEQFF. The CDR3 DNA follows: TGTGCCAGCAGCCGGGAAGGGTTCACCCGGGATGAGCAGTTCTTC.

This clonotype was picked up one time. V is TRBV7-8 and J is TRBJ1-6; D is unclear. Trimming shortened V by 1 base and J by 9 bases, and 13 bases separated the two germline ends. Germline V gene lookup returns CDR1 SGHVS and CDR2 FQNEAQ. There are 15 residues in the CDR3. The CDR3 bases are TGTGCCAGCAGCTTAGGGCCAGAGCAGGCTTCACCCCTCCACTTT. Translated: CASSLGPEQASPLHF.

At least ten counts were recorded for this clonotype. This chain connects TRBV27 to TRBJ1-1; unclear D gene. This CDR3 contains 14 residues. The V and J ends lost 2 bases and 4 bases respectively, with 11 bases between them. Germline V lookup: CDR1 MNHEY, CDR2 SMNVEV (reference sequence). The CDR3: CASSLREQRTEAFF. The CDR3 nucleotides are TGTGCCAGCAGTTTAAGGGAGCAACGCACTGAAGCTTTCTTT.

CDR3 DNA sequence: TGTGCCAGCAGTGTTGGGGCTCAGCCCCAGCATTTT. It is translated as CASSVGAQPQHF. V usage is TRBV25-1 and J usage is TRBJ1-5; maybe TRBD1 (5 bases). In germline, CDR1 is MGHDK, CDR2 SYGVNS. This CDR3 is 12 amino acids long. Trimming removed 4 bases from V and 6 bases from J, with 7 bases in between. Looking up the rest from reference TRBV25-1 and TRBJ1-5 gives the full variable domain: EADIYQTPRYLVIGTGKKITLECSQTMGHDKMYWYQQDPGMELHLIHYSYGVNSTEKGDLSSESTVSRIRTEHFPLTLESARPSHTSQYLCASSVGAQPQHFGDGTRLSIL.

There are many counts of this clonotype. The J gene is TRBJ2-7, the V gene TRBV28, with 8 nucleotides matching TRBD2. Germline trimming cut 6 bases from V and 3 bases from J; bases unmatched to any gene: 4. The CDR3 loop spans 13 amino acids. CDR1 is MDHEN and CDR2 is SYDVKM in the germline V gene. CDR3 nucleotides: TGTGCCAGCAGGTATAGCGGGATCTACGAGCAGTACTTC. This translates into CASRYSGIYEQYF.

This clonotype was picked up many times. This chain connects TRBV7-9 to TRBJ2-7; 7 bases agree with TRBD1. This CDR3 contains 14 residues. V trimming: 5 bases; J trimming: 5 bases; junction bases outside the gene matches: 9. CDR1 and CDR2 (germline): SEHNR, FQNEAQ (reference sequence). This CDR3 reads CASSVTGKSDEQYF. The CDR3 bases are TGTGCCAGCAGCGTGACAGGGAAGAGTGACGAGCAGTACTTC.

The table lists this clonotype with many counts. The genes are TRBV28 and TRBJ2-2, with TRBD2 matching over 7 bases. This CDR3 is built from 15 residues. The ends lost 3 bases at V and 4 bases at J; junction bases unmatched: 5. The germline gives CDR1 MDHEN, CDR2 SYDVKM. CDR3 protein: CASSFPWGGTGELFF. The DNA of the CDR3 is TGTGCCAGCAGTTTCCCTTGGGGGGGCACCGGGGAGCTGTTTTTT.

In its sample, this clonotype was seen many times. The chain combines TRBV2 with TRBJ2-7; TRBD1 is a possible D gene (5 bases). This CDR3 region has 13 residues. Germline-derived CDR1 and CDR2 are SNHLY and FYNNEI. The ends were cut back, 8 bases at V and 3 bases at J, with 14 bases in the middle. CDR3 bases: TGTGCCAGCTTCCTCCGACAGAACTACGAGCAGTACTTC. Protein: CASFLRQNYEQYF.

This clonotype was counted only a few times. This may be a read error: a much more frequent sequence differs by one nucleotide. The chain recombines TRBV12-3 or TRBV12-4 with TRBJ2-7, with D tentatively TRBD1 or TRBD2 (6 bases each). The CDR3 has 14 amino acids. With 4 bases removed from V and 4 bases from J, the gap between germline ends came to 14 bases. DNA of the CDR3: TGTGCCAGCAGTTCAGAAGGGGGGCGTTACGAGCAGTACTTC. It is translated as CASSSEGGRYEQYF.

There are many counts of this clonotype. J is TRBJ2-7 and V is TRBV6-1; weak D call: TRBD1 (5 bases). CDR3 size: 13 residues. Germline values: CDR1 MNHNS, CDR2 SASEGT. Trimming cost V 10 bases and J 1 base, with 14 bases left between them. Written as DNA, the CDR3 is TGTGCCATCACCAGGCAGGGTTCCTACGAGCAGTACTTC. This gives the protein CAITRQGSYEQYF.

This clonotype was picked up many times. This chain uses TRBV29-1 with TRBJ1-2, with D possibly matching TRBD1 (5 bases). The CDR3 covers 12 residues. Germline CDR1 SQVTM, CDR2 ANQGSEA. Trimming removed 4 bases at V and 4 bases at J, with 10 bases between. CDR3 nucleotide sequence: TGCAGCGTTGCGCCGGGACTCTATGGCTACACCTTC. This sequence encodes CSVAPGLYGYTF.

The V gene is TRBV6-1, the J gene TRBJ2-7, with D unclear. The CDR3 consists of 15 residues. V lost 6 bases and J lost 0, with 15 bases in between. CDR1 is MNHNS and CDR2 is SASEGT in the germline V gene. The CDR3 region is CASSVAPRSSYEQYF. The CDR3 region has the DNA TGTGCCAGCAGCGTTGCCCCCCGCAGCTCCTACGAGCAGTACTTC.

This clonotype was found many times. This chain connects TRBV6-4 to TRBJ2-2; no clear D gene. CDR1 and CDR2 from the germline V gene are MRHNA and SNTAGT. Trimming took off 6 bases at V and 4 bases at J, with 21 bases between the two ends. The CDR3 has 17 amino acids. This CDR3 is CASSVFGPKVGTGELFF. CDR3 DNA sequence: TGTGCCAGCAGCGTGTTTGGGCCGAAAGTCGGCACCGGGGAGCTGTTTTTT.

On this clonotype itself: Since no conserved phenylalanine or tryptophan closes the CDR3, a read error is the likely cause. The chain links TRBV7-8 to TRBJ2-2; possibly TRBD1 or TRBD2 for D (6 bases each). Germline lookup yields CDR1 SGHVS and CDR2 FQNEAQ. V was shortened by 0 bases and J by 3 bases, with 11 bases between the two germline ends. The CDR3 totals 16 residues. CDR3 amino acids: CASSLAGGRDTGELFL. CDR3 coding DNA: TGTGCCAGCAGCTTAGCAGGGGGGCGAGACACCGGGGAGCTGTTTCTT.

This clonotype was counted at least ten times. The chain links TRBV12-3 or TRBV12-4 to TRBJ1-1; no definite D call. This CDR3 is 14 amino acids long. V was trimmed by 3 bases and J by 4 bases, leaving 12 bases between them. The CDR3 DNA reads as TGTGCCAGCAGTTTCTCAAGGGCAACCACTGAAGCTTTCTTT. It codes for CASSFSRATTEAFF.

There are many counts of this clonotype. The chain has TRBV5-1 and TRBJ2-7; D remains ambiguous. Germline loops: CDR1 SGHRS, CDR2 YFSETQ. There are 14 residues in the CDR3. V shed 0 bases and J shed 3 bases, with 10 bases lying between them. In DNA form, the CDR3 reads TGCGCCAGCAGCTTGGACACTACCTACTACGAGCAGTACTTC. It is translated as CASSLDTTYYEQYF.

This clonotype was found many times. The genes are TRBV6-1 and TRBJ2-7; D call uncertain. CDR1 MNHNS and CDR2 SASEGT come from the germline V gene. V was pared by 10 bases and J by 2 bases, with 18 bases between. This CDR3 comprises 14 residues. CDR3 loop: CANPQESPPYEQYF. The CDR3 DNA sequence: TGTGCCAACCCCCAGGAGTCCCCCCCCTACGAGCAGTACTTC.

This sequence joins TRBV2 and TRBJ1-1; perhaps TRBD1 as D (5 bases). This CDR3 contains 12 residues. Trimming removed 8 bases from V and 1 base from J, with 8 bases in between. Germline assignment: CDR1 SNHLY and CDR2 FYNNEI. CDR3 sequence reads: CASHQGNTEAFF. CDR3 in DNA: TGTGCCAGCCATCAGGGGAACACTGAAGCTTTCTTT.